This T cell receptor (beta chain) was obtained from a study of technical replicates of blood from a handful of donors (dated by TCRdb to about 2017). The V end loses 7 bases and the J end loses 7 bases, and a stretch of 11 bases separates them. For CDR1 and CDR2, the germline V gene lists SNHLY and FYNNEI. Inclusive of the bounding cysteine and phenylalanine, the CDR3 is 11 residues long. The CDR3 DNA has 33 bases and is translated from base 1. Receptors were amplified or captured by the immunoSEQ multiplex PCR assay. TCRdb holds this immuneACCESS table with in-frame rearrangements only. Some clones are missing; in checked studies, unresolved V genes explain under half, and the rest has no known cause. The sample table shows around 53,000 clones, and 70% to 90% are seen once. The top ten constitute less than 6.5% of the sample. This clone is a singleton in its sample. Its antigen is still unknown. Nothing much larger sits one base from this clone, and base qualities are not available.

Sequencing was performed on PBMCs. The source of this sequence is a human donor in good health. Some clones in this sample may be carry-over from other donors' samples. The rearranged segments are TRBV2 and TRBJ2-7; the D gene is perhaps TRBD1, from 5 matching bases. This receptor has the CDR3 CASKSGLEQYF. The DNA reads TGTGCCAGCAAGTCAGGGTTAGAGCAGTACTTC.